These 12 T cell receptor beta chains were all obtained from the same sample, sequenced in a study of T-cell reconstitution after alpha-beta-depleted transplantation in children. A library of TCRbeta sequences, prepared with unique molecular identifiers, was generated. TCRdb re-called the PCR reads through MiXCR, storing one row per CDR3 protein. The sample lists 200,000 to 300,000 distinct CDR3 sequences, approximately 12% occurring once. The sample in question was PBMCs from the stem cell graft donor, obtained from the stem cell graft. These TCRs come from a human donor who donated a stem cell graft to a child with acute lymphoblastic leukemia.

This clonotype has a count of ten or more. This chain uses TRBV10-3 with TRBJ2-7, with D unresolved. The CDR3 runs 14 residues. The germline V and J ends were trimmed by 0 bases and 2 bases, with 8 bases remaining between them. The germline CDR1 and CDR2 sequences are ENHRY and SYGVKD. CDR3 DNA sequence: TGTGCCATCAGTGAGTCGAAGAGTACCTACGAGCAGTACTTC. Its protein is CAISESKSTYEQYF.

To note about this clonotype: One end of the junction does not line up with germline, which may come from a read error. The rearrangement uses TRBV28 and TRBJ2-6; 7 bases fit TRBD1. Germline CDR1 MDHEN, CDR2 SYDVKM. The CDR3 contains 16 residues. The CDR3 is CASSLKGAEGANGLTF. The CDR3, as DNA: TGTGCCAGCAGTTTAAAGGGGGCTGAAGGGGCCAACGGCCTGACTTTC.

This clonotype was seen a handful of times. V is TRBV20-1 and J is TRBJ1-5, with 10 bases aligning to TRBD1. Germline CDR1 is DFQATT and CDR2 is SNEGSKA (reference sequence). The CDR3 loop spans 16 amino acids. V lost 0 bases and J lost 2; bases outside the gene matches: 4. Here the CDR3 DNA reads TGCAGTGCTAGAGATGGTGGGACAGGGGGCAATCAGCCCCAGCATTTT. Amino acid sequence: CSARDGGTGGNQPQHF.

In its sample, this clonotype was seen many times. The CDR3: CASSPVQGWQPQHF. The DNA for the CDR3 is TGCGCCAGCAGCCCTGTCCAGGGCTGGCAGCCCCAGCATTTT. The V gene is TRBV4-3, the J gene TRBJ1-5; a possible D gene is TRBD1 (5 bases). Germline CDR1 reads LGHNA; CDR2 reads YSLEER. The ends were cut back, 4 bases at V and 7 bases at J, with 14 bases in the middle. The CDR3 is 14 amino acids.

At least ten counts were recorded for this clonotype. J is TRBJ2-6 and V is TRBV20-1; TRBD1 is a possible D gene (6 bases). V lost 6 bases, J lost 4 bases, and 13 bases lay in between. The CDR3 contains 14 residues. Germline V lookup: CDR1 DFQATT, CDR2 SNEGSKA (reference sequence). The CDR3 protein is CSANRDSGANVLTF. CDR3 nucleotide sequence: TGCAGTGCCAACAGGGATTCCGGGGCCAACGTCCTGACTTTC.

A word on this clonotype: It may be a read error: a sequence one base away is much more abundant. The missing conserved phenylalanine or tryptophan at the end of this CDR3 makes a read error likely. The CDR3 bases are TGTGCCAGCAGCTCCTCCGCCGGGACAGTCTACTGGGATTCACCCCTCCACCTT. Translated, it gives CASSSSAGTVYWDSPLHL. The V gene is TRBV11-2, the J gene TRBJ1-6, with TRBD1 identical over 7 bases. V lost 4 bases, J lost 8 bases, and 17 bases stayed unmatched. Looked up from germline, CDR1 is SGHAT and CDR2 is FQNNGV. The CDR3 is 18 amino acids.

This clonotype has just a few counts. J is TRBJ1-3 and V is TRBV15; D is uncertain. There are 16 residues in the CDR3. Germline V lookup: CDR1 LNHNV, CDR2 YYDKDF (reference sequence). The V gene lost 0 bases and the J gene lost 2 bases, with 11 bases spanning the gap. For the CDR3, the DNA is TGTGCCACCAGCAGAGACGGAAGAATAGCTGGAAACACCATATATTTT. Residues: CATSRDGRIAGNTIYF. Full variable domain (remainder filled in from reference TRBV15 and TRBJ1-3): DAMVIQNPRYQVTQFGKPVTLSCSQTLNHNVMYWYQQKSSQAPKLLFHYYDKDFNNEADTPDNFQSRRPNTSFCFLDIRSPGLGDTAMYLCATSRDGRIAGNTIYFGEGSWLTVV.

In its sample, this clonotype was seen many times. The chain couples TRBV7-9 to TRBJ1-1; 7 nucleotides match TRBD1. The CDR3 sequence is 15 residues long. Germline CDR1 and CDR2: SEHNR and FQNEAQ (reference sequence). V was clipped by 2 bases and J by 0 bases; unmatched bases: 3. In DNA, the CDR3 is TGTGCCAGCAGCTTACCGGGACAGATGAACACTGAAGCTTTCTTT. Its translation: CASSLPGQMNTEAFF.

In its sample, this clonotype was seen many times. The V and J genes are TRBV5-1 and TRBJ1-1; D is undetermined. CDR3 length equals 15 residues. Germline V gives CDR1 SGHRS, CDR2 YFSETQ. The V gene lost 3 bases and the J gene lost 6 bases, with 18 bases spanning the gap. CDR3 sequence (DNA): TGCGCCAGCAGCTCCATGAGGCACGATGGCTCTGAAGCTTTCTTT. It yields the protein CASSSMRHDGSEAFF.

This clonotype was seen ten or more times. The rearrangement links TRBV7-8 to TRBJ1-1; D remains unclear. Germline values: CDR1 SGHVS, CDR2 FQNEAQ. The CDR3 spans 14 residues. Trimming shortened V by 5 bases and J by 0 bases, and 10 bases separated the two germline ends. This chain's CDR3 is CASSIGMMNTEAFF. The DNA of the CDR3 is TGTGCCAGCAGCATTGGAATGATGAACACTGAAGCTTTCTTT.

This clonotype was counted at least ten times. This rearrangement joins TRBV5-1 to TRBJ1-4; 7 bases are shared with TRBD1. The CDR3 extends over 15 amino acids. Germline CDR1 is SGHRS and CDR2 is YFSETQ. Trimming at V came to 4 bases and at J to 5 bases, leaving 8 bases not matched to a gene. The CDR3 bases are TGCGCCAGCAGCATCCAGGGACAGTCCAATGAAAAACTGTTTTTT. Its translation: CASSIQGQSNEKLFF.

Ten or more counts support this clonotype. The CDR3 nucleotides read TGTGCCAGCACCCCTGGGCAGTCCACCGGGGAGCTGTTTTTT. Its protein is CASTPGQSTGELFF. The gene calls are TRBV7-2 and TRBJ2-2; D unclear. Looked up from germline, CDR1 is SGHTA and CDR2 is FQGNSA. Trimming cost V 7 bases and J 4 bases, with 13 bases left between them. CDR3 length: 14 amino acids. The full variable domain, completed using reference TRBV7-2 and TRBJ2-2, is GAGVSQSPSNKVTEKGKDVELRCDPISGHTALYWYRQSLGQGLEFLIYFQGNSAPDKSGLPSDRFSAERTGGSVSTLTIQRTQQEDSAVYLCASTPGQSTGELFFGEGSRLTVL.